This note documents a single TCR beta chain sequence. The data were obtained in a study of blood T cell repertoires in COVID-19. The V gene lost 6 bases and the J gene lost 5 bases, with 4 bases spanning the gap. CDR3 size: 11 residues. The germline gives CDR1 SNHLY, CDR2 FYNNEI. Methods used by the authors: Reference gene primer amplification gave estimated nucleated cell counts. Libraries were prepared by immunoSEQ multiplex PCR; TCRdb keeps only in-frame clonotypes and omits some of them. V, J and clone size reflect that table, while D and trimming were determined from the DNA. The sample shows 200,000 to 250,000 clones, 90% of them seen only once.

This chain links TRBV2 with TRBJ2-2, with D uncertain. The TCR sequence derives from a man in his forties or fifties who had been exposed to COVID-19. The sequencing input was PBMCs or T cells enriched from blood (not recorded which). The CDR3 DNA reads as TGTGCCAGCAGCTATACCGGGGAGCTGTTTTTT. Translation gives CASSYTGELFF.